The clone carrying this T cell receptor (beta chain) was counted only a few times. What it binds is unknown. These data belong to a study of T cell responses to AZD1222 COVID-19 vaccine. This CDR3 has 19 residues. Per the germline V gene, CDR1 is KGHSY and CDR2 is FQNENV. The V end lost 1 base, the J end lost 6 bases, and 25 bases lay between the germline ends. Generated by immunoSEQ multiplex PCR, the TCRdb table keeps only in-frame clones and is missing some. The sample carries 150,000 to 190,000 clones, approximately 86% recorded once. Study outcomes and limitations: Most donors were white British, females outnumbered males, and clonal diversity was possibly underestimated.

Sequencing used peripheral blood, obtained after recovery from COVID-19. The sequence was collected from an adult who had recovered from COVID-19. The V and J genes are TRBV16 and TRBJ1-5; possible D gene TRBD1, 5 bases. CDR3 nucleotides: TGTGCCAGCAGCCAATTTAAGGCCTTATGGGACCAGACGAGTCAGCCCCAGCATTTT. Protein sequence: CASSQFKALWDQTSQPQHF.